The subject of this entry is one TCR beta chain. This clonotype has just a few counts. Which antigen it targets is not known. This clone may be a read error of a much larger clone one base away. This sample is drawn from a study of response to subunit inactivated influenza vaccine (dated by TCRdb to the late 2010s). Describing the broader study: The study used deep quantitative T cell receptor repertoire profiling to track responses to a trivalent subunit inactivated influenza vaccine. The paper as a whole reports these results and caveats: The authors proposed that each seasonal influenza vaccination may bring in only a limited number of new T cells.

Library preparation employed RT-PCR. The sample was run on an Illumina HiSeq 2500. The public reads were reanalyzed by TCRdb: fastp trimming at Q25, MiXCR alignment, in-frame beta chains only. Rows with one shared CDR3 protein collapse into an entry with the most common genes and DNA. The sample table holds hundreds of thousands of distinct CDR3 sequences, of which roughly 11% were seen once. The top ten constitute 12% of the sample. CDR1 is given as MGHRA and CDR2 as YSYEKL, both from the germline V gene. The CDR3 holds 15 amino acids from the cysteine to the phenylalanine. The read is trimmed to its CDR3 DNA, 45 bases read in frame from base 1. The sample's time point label, in plain terms: around 45 days after influenza vaccine administration.

The receptor comes from a man aged 45-65 years who received an inactivated influenza vaccine. Donor details come from another sample of the same person, matched by shared clones. The rearrangement joined TRBV4-1 to TRBJ2-7; 9 junctional bases match TRBD1. The sequencing used PBMCs from blood, collected about 40 days after vaccination. The CDR3 region has the sequence CASTQVHRGQYEQYF. In nucleotides, the sequence is TGCGCCAGCACCCAAGTACACAGGGGGCAATACGAGCAGTACTTC.